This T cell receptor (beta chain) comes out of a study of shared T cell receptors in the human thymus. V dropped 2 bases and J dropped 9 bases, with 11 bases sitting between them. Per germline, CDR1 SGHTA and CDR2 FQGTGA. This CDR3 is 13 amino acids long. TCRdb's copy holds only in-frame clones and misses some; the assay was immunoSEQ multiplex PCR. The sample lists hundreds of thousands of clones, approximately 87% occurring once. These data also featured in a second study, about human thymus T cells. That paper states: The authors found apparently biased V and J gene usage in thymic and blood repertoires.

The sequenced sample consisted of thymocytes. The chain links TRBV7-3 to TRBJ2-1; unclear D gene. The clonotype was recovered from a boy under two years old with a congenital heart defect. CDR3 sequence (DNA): TGTGCCAGCAGCTTAGCGACCCGCGGTGAGCAGTTCTTC. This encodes CASSLATRGEQFF.